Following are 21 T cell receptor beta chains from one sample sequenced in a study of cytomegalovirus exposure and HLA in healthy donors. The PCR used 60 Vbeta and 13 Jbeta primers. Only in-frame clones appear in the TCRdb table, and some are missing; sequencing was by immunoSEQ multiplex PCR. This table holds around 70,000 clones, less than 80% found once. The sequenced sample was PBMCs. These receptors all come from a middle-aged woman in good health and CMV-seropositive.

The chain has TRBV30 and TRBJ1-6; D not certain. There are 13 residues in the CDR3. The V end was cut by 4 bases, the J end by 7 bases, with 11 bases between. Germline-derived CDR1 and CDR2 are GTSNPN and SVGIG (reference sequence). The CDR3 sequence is CAWTTSGNSPLHF. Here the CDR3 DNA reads TGTGCCTGGACTACCTCGGGGAATTCACCCCTCCACTTT.

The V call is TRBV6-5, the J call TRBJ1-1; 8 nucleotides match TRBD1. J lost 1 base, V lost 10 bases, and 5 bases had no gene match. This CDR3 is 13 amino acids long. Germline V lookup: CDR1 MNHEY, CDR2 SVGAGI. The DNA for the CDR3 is TGTGCCACCATCGGACAGGGGAACACTGAAGCTTTCTTT. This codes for CATIGQGNTEAFF.

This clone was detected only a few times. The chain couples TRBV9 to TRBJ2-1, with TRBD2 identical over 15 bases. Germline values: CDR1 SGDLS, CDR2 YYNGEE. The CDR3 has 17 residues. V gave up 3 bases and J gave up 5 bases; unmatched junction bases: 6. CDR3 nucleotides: TGTGCCAGCAGCGCCCGGACTAGCGGGGGGGCAAACAATGAGCAGTTCTTC. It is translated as CASSARTSGGANNEQFF.

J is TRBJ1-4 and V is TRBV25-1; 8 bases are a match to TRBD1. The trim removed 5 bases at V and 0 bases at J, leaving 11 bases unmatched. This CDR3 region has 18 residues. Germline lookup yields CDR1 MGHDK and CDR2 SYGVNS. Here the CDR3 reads CASSHPRDRLATNEKLFF. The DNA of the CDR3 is TGTGCCAGCAGTCACCCCCGGGACAGGTTGGCAACTAATGAAAAACTGTTTTTT.

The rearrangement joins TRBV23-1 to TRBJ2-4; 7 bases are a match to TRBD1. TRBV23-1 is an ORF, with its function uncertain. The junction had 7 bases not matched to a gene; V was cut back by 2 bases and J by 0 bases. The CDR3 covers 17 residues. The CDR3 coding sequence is TGCGCCAGCAGTCAACCCGGGACAGCCATAGCCAAAAACATTCAGTACTTC. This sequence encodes CASSQPGTAIAKNIQYF.

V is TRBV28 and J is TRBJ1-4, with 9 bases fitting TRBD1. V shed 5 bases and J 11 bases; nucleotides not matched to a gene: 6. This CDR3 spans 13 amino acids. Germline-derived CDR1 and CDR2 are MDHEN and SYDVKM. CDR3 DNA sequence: TGTGCCAGCAGTCCACAGGGGGCTTGGAAACTGTTTTTT. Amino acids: CASSPQGAWKLFF.

CDR3 in DNA: TGCGCCAGCAGCTACGAGTATCGGAACACTGAAGCTTTCTTT. Translating gives CASSYEYRNTEAFF. V gene TRBV5-1 combines with J gene TRBJ1-1; D is ambiguous. Trimming shortened V by 3 bases and J by 1 base, and 10 bases separated the two germline ends. The CDR3 spans 14 residues. The germline V gene has CDR1 SGHRS and CDR2 YFSETQ. The entire variable domain, with the rest obtained from reference TRBV5-1 and TRBJ1-1, is as follows: KAGVTQTPRYLIKTRGQQVTLSCSPISGHRSVSWYQQTPGQGLQFLFEYFSETQRNKGNFPGRFSGRQFSNSRSEMNVSTLELGDSALYLCASSYEYRNTEAFFGQGTRLTVV.

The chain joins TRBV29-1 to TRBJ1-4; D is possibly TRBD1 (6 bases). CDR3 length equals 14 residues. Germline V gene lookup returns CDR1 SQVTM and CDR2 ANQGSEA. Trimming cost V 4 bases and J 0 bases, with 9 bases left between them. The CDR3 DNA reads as TGCAGCGTTGGTGAGGGGGCAACTAATGAAAAACTGTTTTTT. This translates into CSVGEGATNEKLFF.

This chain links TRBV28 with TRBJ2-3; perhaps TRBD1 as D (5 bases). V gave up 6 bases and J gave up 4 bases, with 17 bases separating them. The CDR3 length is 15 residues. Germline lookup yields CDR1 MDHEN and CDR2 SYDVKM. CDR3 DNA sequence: TGTGCCAGCAGGTATCAAGGGGCGGTGCCAGATACGCAGTATTTT. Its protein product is CASRYQGAVPDTQYF. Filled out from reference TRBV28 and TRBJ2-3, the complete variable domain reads DVKVTQSSRYLVKRTGEKVFLECVQDMDHENMFWYRQDPGLGLRLIYFSYDVKMKEKGDIPEGYSVSREKKERFSLILESASTNQTSMYLCASRYQGAVPDTQYFGPGTRLTVL.

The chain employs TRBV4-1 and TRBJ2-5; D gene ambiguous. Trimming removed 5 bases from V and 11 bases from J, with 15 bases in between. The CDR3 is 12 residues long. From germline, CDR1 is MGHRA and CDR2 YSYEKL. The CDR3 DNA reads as TGCGCCAGCAGCGGTGTACAGTCTGAGCAGTACTTC. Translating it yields CASSGVQSEQYF.

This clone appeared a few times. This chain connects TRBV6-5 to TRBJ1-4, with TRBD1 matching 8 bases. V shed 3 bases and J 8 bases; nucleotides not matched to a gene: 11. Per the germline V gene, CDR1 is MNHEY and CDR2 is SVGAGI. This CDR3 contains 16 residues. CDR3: CASSYSGQGFGEKLFF. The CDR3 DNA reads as TGTGCCAGCAGTTATTCCGGACAGGGCTTTGGGGAAAAACTGTTTTTT.

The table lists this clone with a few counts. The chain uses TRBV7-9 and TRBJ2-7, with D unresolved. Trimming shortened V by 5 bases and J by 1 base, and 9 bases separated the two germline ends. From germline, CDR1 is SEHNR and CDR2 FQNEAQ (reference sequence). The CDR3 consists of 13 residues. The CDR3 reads CASSLSASYEQYF. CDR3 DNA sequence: TGTGCCAGCAGCCTCAGCGCGTCCTACGAGCAGTACTTC.

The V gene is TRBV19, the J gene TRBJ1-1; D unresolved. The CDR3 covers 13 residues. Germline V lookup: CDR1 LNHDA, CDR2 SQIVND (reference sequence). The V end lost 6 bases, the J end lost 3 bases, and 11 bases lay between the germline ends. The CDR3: CASSDTMDTEAFF. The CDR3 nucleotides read TGTGCCAGTAGCGACACCATGGACACTGAAGCTTTCTTT.

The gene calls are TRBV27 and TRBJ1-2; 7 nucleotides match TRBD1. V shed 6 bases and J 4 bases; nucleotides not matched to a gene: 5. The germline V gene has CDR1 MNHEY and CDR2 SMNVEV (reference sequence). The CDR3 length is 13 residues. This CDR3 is CASRPTGSYGYTF. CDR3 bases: TGTGCCAGCAGACCGACAGGGAGCTATGGCTACACCTTC.

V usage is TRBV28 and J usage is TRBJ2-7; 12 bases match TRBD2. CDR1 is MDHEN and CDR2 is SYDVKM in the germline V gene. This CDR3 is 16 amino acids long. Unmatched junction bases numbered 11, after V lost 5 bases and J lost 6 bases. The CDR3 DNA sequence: TGTGCCAGCAGTGTCACTAGCGGGGGGCCCCGTAGCGAGCAGTACTTC. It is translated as CASSVTSGGPRSEQYF.

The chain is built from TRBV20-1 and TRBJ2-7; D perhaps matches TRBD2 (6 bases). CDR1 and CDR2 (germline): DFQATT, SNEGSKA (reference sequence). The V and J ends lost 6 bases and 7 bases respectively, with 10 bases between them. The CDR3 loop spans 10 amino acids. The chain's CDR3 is CSAGGQEQYF. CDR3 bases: TGCAGTGCGGGGGGTCAGGAGCAGTACTTC.

The CDR3 nucleotides read TGTGCCACCAGCAGAGATTATCAGGGGTTGAACACTGAAGCTTTCTTT. Amino acid sequence: CATSRDYQGLNTEAFF. This chain uses TRBV15 with TRBJ1-1; D perhaps matches TRBD1 (6 bases). CDR3 length: 16 amino acids. V was cut by 0 bases and J by 0 bases, with 11 bases left in between. The germline CDR1 and CDR2 sequences are LNHNV and YYDKDF (reference sequence). Together with reference TRBV15 and TRBJ1-1, the CDR3 gives the full variable domain: DAMVIQNPRYQVTQFGKPVTLSCSQTLNHNVMYWYQQKSSQAPKLLFHYYDKDFNNEADTPDNFQSRRPNTSFCFLDIRSPGLGDTAMYLCATSRDYQGLNTEAFFGQGTRLTVV.

CDR3 in amino acids: CASRGQKMDDFRQETQYF. The CDR3 DNA follows: TGTGCCAGCAGAGGACAGAAAATGGACGATTTTCGCCAAGAGACCCAGTACTTC. The chain uses TRBV2 and TRBJ2-5; D possibly corresponds to TRBD1 (6 bases). Germline assignment: CDR1 SNHLY and CDR2 FYNNEI. V was cut by 6 bases and J by 1 base, with 24 bases left in between. The CDR3 has 18 amino acids.

The CDR3 DNA follows: TGTGCCTGGAGTGTACACAGGGGTAATCAGCCCCAGCATTTT. Translation: CAWSVHRGNQPQHF. This chain joins TRBV30 and TRBJ1-5, with 7 bases identical to TRBD1. The CDR3 is 14 residues long. The trim removed 0 bases at V and 4 bases at J, leaving 3 bases unmatched. The V gene's germline CDR1 is GTSNPN and CDR2 SVGIG (reference sequence).

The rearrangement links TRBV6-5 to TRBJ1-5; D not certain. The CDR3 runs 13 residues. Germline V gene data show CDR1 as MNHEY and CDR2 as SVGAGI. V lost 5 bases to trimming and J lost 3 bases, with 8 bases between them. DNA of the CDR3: TGTGCCAGCAGTCGAGAATTCAATCAGCCCCAGCATTTT. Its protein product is CASSREFNQPQHF.

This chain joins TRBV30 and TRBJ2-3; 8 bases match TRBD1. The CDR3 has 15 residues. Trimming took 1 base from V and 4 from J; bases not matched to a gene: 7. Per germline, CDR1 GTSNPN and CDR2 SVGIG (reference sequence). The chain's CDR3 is CAWSGVRQGSDTQYF. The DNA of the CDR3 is TGTGCCTGGAGTGGTGTTCGACAGGGGTCAGATACGCAGTATTTT.